The next 19 T cell receptor beta chains were all read from a single sample in a study of cytomegalovirus exposure and HLA in healthy donors (dated by TCRdb to about 2017). Library preparation employed the immunoSEQ multiplex PCR assay. Entries here come from immuneACCESS through TCRdb and include only in-frame sequences with V and J called. Some clones fail to appear in such tables; in the studies checked, an unresolved V gene covers under half of the shortfall, and the cause of the remainder is unknown. Present in this sample are approximately 160,000 clones, over 80% of which were seen just once. The ten largest clones capture 2% to 2.5% of the sample. Sequencing was performed on PBMCs. The source of these receptors is a man aged 30-40 years in good health and CMV-seropositive.

The chain joins TRBV5-1 to TRBJ1-2; no reliable D call. Trimming stripped 4 bases from V and 6 bases from J, with 19 bases between. CDR1 and CDR2 (germline): SGHRS, YFSETQ. The CDR3 is made up of 15 amino acids. The CDR3 DNA follows: TGCGCCAGCAGCCCGGAAATAGCGCAGTGGGATGGCTACACCTTC. Translating gives CASSPEIAQWDGYTF.

The rearrangement uses TRBV7-8 and TRBJ2-1; D remains ambiguous. This CDR3 contains 16 residues. Deletions cut 5 bases from V and 0 bases from J, with 14 bases between. Germline V gene lookup returns CDR1 SGHVS and CDR2 FQNEAQ. This chain's CDR3 is CASSPLVLSSYNEQFF. The CDR3 DNA is TGTGCCAGCAGCCCGCTCGTTTTGAGCTCCTACAATGAGCAGTTCTTC.

The V and J genes are TRBV6-6 and TRBJ2-7, with TRBD1 matching over 7 bases. The V segment lost 0 bases and the J segment 5 bases; nucleotides outside the gene matches: 4. This CDR3 comprises 14 residues. The germline V gene has CDR1 MNHNY and CDR2 SVGAGI (reference sequence). The CDR3 sequence is CASSYSPRGNEQYF. The CDR3 region has the DNA TGTGCCAGCAGTTACTCTCCCAGGGGGAACGAGCAGTACTTC.

The chain is built from TRBV4-2 and TRBJ1-5; 8 positions match TRBD1. The CDR3 contains 18 residues. Trimming removed 0 bases from V and 0 bases from J; junction bases left unmatched: 7. Germline V lookup: CDR1 LGHNA, CDR2 YNFKEQ. CDR3 sequence (DNA): TGTGCCAGCAGCCAAGATGGACAGGGTTATTTTAGCAATCAGCCCCAGCATTTT. It codes for CASSQDGQGYFSNQPQHF.

This chain connects TRBV9 to TRBJ2-5, with TRBD1 identical over 7 bases. Germline V gene sequence: CDR1 SGDLS, CDR2 YYNGEE. This CDR3 spans 16 amino acids. Trimming took 0 bases from V and 2 from J; bases not matched to a gene: 7. The CDR3 spells CASSVVAGRGQETQYF. Here the CDR3 DNA reads TGTGCCAGCAGCGTAGTGGCCGGCAGGGGGCAAGAGACCCAGTACTTC.

This chain links TRBV27 with TRBJ2-1; 9 bases align to TRBD2. The germline gives CDR1 MNHEY, CDR2 SMNVEV (reference sequence). The V gene end was trimmed by 5 bases and the J gene end by 4 bases; junction bases not matched to a gene: 9. The CDR3 loop spans 16 amino acids. CDR3 in amino acids: CASSSLSGGSYNEQFF. DNA of the CDR3: TGTGCCAGCAGTAGTCTCAGCGGGGGGTCTTACAATGAGCAGTTCTTC.

The rearrangement uses TRBV18 and TRBJ2-7, with D possibly being TRBD1 (5 bases). CDR3 length: 16 residues. Trimming took off 4 bases at V and 2 bases at J, with 18 bases between the two ends. The germline V gene has CDR1 KGHSH and CDR2 LQKENI. The CDR3 reads CASSLGVGALTYEQYF. As DNA, the CDR3 is TGTGCCAGCTCACTAGGGGTAGGAGCGCTAACCTACGAGCAGTACTTC.

The chain uses TRBV10-2 and TRBJ1-1; D is perhaps TRBD1 (6 bases). The CDR3 sequence is 15 residues long. Germline V lookup: CDR1 WSHSY, CDR2 SAAADI. The V and J ends lost 0 bases and 6 bases respectively, with 14 bases between them. CDR3 nucleotide sequence: TGCGCCAGCAGTGAGTCGCCAGGGGTGAGGCCTGAAGCTTTCTTT. It translates to CASSESPGVRPEAFF.

The V gene is TRBV9, the J gene TRBJ2-3; 11 nucleotides line up with TRBD2. Germline V gene lookup returns CDR1 SGDLS and CDR2 YYNGEE. The CDR3 extends over 16 amino acids. Trimming at V came to 2 bases and at J to 3 bases, leaving 5 bases not matched to a gene. The CDR3: CASSVTGTSGTDTQYF. The CDR3 DNA reads as TGTGCCAGCAGCGTTACCGGGACTAGCGGAACAGATACGCAGTATTTT.

This chain joins TRBV4-3 and TRBJ2-2; D is possibly TRBD2 (6 bases). V was shortened by 7 bases and J by 4 bases, with 19 bases between the two germline ends. CDR3 length: 16 residues. Germline V CDR1 and CDR2: LGHNA, YSLEER. The CDR3 protein is CASITPGTSITGELFF. The CDR3 nucleotides read TGCGCCAGCATAACCCCAGGCACTAGCATCACCGGGGAGCTGTTTTTT.

The V call is TRBV27, the J call TRBJ1-5; TRBD1 might be the D (6 bases). The CDR3 is 15 residues long. The V gene lost 2 bases and the J gene lost 4 bases, with 12 bases spanning the gap. CDR1 and CDR2 (germline): MNHEY, SMNVEV (reference sequence). CDR3 DNA sequence: TGTGCCAGCAGTTTACTGGGGGCGAGGAATCAGCCCCAGCATTTT. It translates to CASSLLGARNQPQHF.

The V and J genes are TRBV7-8 and TRBJ2-3, with TRBD2 identical over 11 bases. The J segment lost 3 bases and the V segment lost 1 base, leaving 3 bases of the junction unmatched. The V gene's germline CDR1 is SGHVS and CDR2 FQNEAQ. CDR3 length: 16 amino acids. The CDR3 is CASSLGVAGGTDTQYF. Written as DNA, the CDR3 is TGTGCCAGCAGCTTAGGCGTAGCGGGGGGGACAGATACGCAGTATTTT.

The chain couples TRBV6-5 to TRBJ2-1, with D possibly being TRBD1 (5 bases). V dropped 5 bases and J dropped 4 bases, with 12 bases sitting between them. Germline V gene data show CDR1 as MNHEY and CDR2 as SVGAGI. The CDR3 has 14 amino acids. The CDR3 spells CASSRGSPYNEQFF. CDR3 DNA: TGTGCCAGCAGTAGGGGTTCGCCGTACAATGAGCAGTTCTTC.

This sequence joins TRBV11-2 and TRBJ2-5; D is ambiguous. The V end was cut by 1 base, the J end by 0 bases, with 12 bases between. Germline V gives CDR1 SGHAT, CDR2 FQNNGV. The CDR3 extends over 16 amino acids. The CDR3 is CASSLARVTYQETQYF. Here the CDR3 DNA reads TGTGCCAGCAGCTTAGCTCGGGTGACGTACCAAGAGACCCAGTACTTC. The entire variable domain, with the rest obtained from reference TRBV11-2 and TRBJ2-5, is as follows: EAGVAQSPRYKIIEKRQSVAFWCNPISGHATLYWYQQILGQGPKLLIQFQNNGVVDDSQLPKDRFSAERLKGVDSTLKIQPAKLEDSAVYLCASSLARVTYQETQYFGPGTRLLVL.

J is TRBJ1-5 and V is TRBV2; D is possibly TRBD1 (6 bases). V dropped 3 bases and J dropped 4 bases, with 10 bases sitting between them. This CDR3 is built from 14 residues. Germline V lookup: CDR1 SNHLY, CDR2 FYNNEI. CDR3 residues: CASSEGTKNQPQHF. The CDR3 DNA sequence: TGTGCCAGCAGTGAGGGGACAAAAAATCAGCCCCAGCATTTT.

The chain uses TRBV4-1 and TRBJ2-7, with TRBD1 matching over 7 bases. CDR1 and CDR2 from the germline V gene are MGHRA and YSYEKL. The CDR3 has 15 amino acids. V shed 3 bases and J 3 bases; nucleotides not matched to a gene: 8. The CDR3 is CASSQGGAGGYEQYF. The CDR3 nucleotides are TGCGCCAGCAGCCAGGGCGGAGCAGGGGGCTACGAGCAGTACTTC.

The gene calls are TRBV10-3 and TRBJ2-5; D not resolved. Trimming shortened V by 0 bases and J by 5 bases, and 10 bases separated the two germline ends. The CDR3 contains 14 residues. Germline-derived CDR1 and CDR2 are ENHRY and SYGVKD. The CDR3 region has the DNA TGTGCCATCAGTGAGTCAAGTAGCTATGAGACCCAGTACTTC. Its protein product is CAISESSSYETQYF.

This clone was counted once. The rearrangement joins TRBV7-3 to TRBJ2-1, with D unresolved. Germline CDR1 reads SGHTA; CDR2 reads FQGTGA. V was trimmed by 5 bases and J by 4 bases, leaving 9 bases between them. The CDR3 has 13 amino acids. This CDR3 reads CASSIDTYNEQFF. The CDR3 DNA sequence: TGTGCCAGCAGCATCGACACTTACAATGAGCAGTTCTTC. Combining the CDR3 with reference TRBV7-3 and TRBJ2-1 gives the whole variable domain GAGVSQTPSNKVTEKGKYVELRCDPISGHTALYWYRQSLGQGPEFLIYFQGTGAADDSGLPNDRFFAVRPEGSVSTLKIQRTERGDSAVYLCASSIDTYNEQFFGPGTRLTVL.

The chain uses TRBV4-1 and TRBJ2-2; 7 nucleotides agree with TRBD1. The CDR3 loop spans 17 amino acids. Germline V lookup: CDR1 MGHRA, CDR2 YSYEKL. Trimming removed 2 bases from V and 8 bases from J; junction bases left unmatched: 14. Here the CDR3 DNA reads TGCGCCAGCAGCCAAACAAGCAACACAGGGGCGGTGGGGGAGCTGTTTTTT. Its translation is CASSQTSNTGAVGELFF.